This TCR beta chain was obtained from a study of control samples from healthy donors and cancer patients. The assay was immunoSEQ multiplex PCR, and TCRdb's table has in-frame clones only and misses some. The repertoire consists of over 120,000 clones, with 91% occurring once and the leading ten covering roughly 3.1%. Germline V gene lookup returns CDR1 KGHSH and CDR2 LQKENI. V shed 4 bases and J 3 bases; nucleotides not matched to a gene: 3. This CDR3 is built from 15 residues. The clonotype comes from a man in his thirties or forties in good health. Sequenced sample: blood. This chain links TRBV18 with TRBJ2-6; 7 nucleotides agree with TRBD1. CDR3 sequence (DNA): TGTGCCAGCTCACTCCAGGGGGTTGGGGCCAACGTCCTGACTTTC. It encodes CASSLQGVGANVLTF.